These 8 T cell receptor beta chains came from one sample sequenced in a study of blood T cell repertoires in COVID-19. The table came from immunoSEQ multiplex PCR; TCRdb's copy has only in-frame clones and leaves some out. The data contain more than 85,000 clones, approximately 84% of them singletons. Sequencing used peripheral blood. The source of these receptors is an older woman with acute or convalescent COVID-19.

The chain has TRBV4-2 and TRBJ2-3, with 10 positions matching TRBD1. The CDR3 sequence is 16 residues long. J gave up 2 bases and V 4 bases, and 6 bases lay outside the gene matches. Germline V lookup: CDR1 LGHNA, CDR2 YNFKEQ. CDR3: CASSPGGTGATDTQYF. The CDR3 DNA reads TGTGCCAGCAGCCCAGGGGGGACAGGGGCCACAGATACGCAGTATTTT.

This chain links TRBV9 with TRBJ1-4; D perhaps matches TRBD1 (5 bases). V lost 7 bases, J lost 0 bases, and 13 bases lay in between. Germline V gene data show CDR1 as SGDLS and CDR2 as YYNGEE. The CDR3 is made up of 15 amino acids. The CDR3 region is CASGRGAATNEKLFF. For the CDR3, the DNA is TGTGCCAGCGGAAGGGGCGCAGCAACTAATGAAAAACTGTTTTTT.

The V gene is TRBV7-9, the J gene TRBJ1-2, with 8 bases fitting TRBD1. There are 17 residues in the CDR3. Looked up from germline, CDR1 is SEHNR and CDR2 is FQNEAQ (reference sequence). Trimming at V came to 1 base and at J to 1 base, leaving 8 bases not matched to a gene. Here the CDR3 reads CASSLDLVQGGNYGYTF. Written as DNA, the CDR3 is TGTGCCAGCAGCTTAGATTTGGTACAGGGGGGTAACTATGGCTACACCTTC. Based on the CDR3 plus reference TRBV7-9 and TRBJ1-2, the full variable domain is DTGVSQNPRHKITKRGQNVTFRCDPISEHNRLYWYRQTLGQGPEFLTYFQNEAQLEKSRLLSDRFSAERPKGSFSTLEIQRTEQGDSAMYLCASSLDLVQGGNYGYTFGSGTRLTVV.

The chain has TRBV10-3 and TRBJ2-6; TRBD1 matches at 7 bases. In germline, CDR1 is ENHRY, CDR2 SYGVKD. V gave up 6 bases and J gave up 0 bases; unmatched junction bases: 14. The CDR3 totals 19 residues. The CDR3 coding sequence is TGTGCCATCAGCACTACTCCAATCAGGGGGAGCTCTGGGGCCAACGTCCTGACTTTC. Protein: CAISTTPIRGSSGANVLTF.

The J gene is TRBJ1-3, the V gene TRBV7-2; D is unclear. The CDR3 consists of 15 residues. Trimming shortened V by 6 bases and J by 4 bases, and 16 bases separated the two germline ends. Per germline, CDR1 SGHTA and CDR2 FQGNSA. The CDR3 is CASSGFAAAGNTIYF. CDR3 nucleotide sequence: TGTGCCAGCAGTGGATTCGCGGCGGCGGGAAACACCATATATTTT.

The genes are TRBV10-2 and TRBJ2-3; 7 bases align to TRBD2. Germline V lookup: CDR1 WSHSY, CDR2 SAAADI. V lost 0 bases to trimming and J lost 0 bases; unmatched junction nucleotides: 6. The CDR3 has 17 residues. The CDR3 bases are TGCGCCAGCAGTGAGTCTTCTTTGGGACTAAGCACAGATACGCAGTATTTT. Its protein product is CASSESSLGLSTDTQYF.

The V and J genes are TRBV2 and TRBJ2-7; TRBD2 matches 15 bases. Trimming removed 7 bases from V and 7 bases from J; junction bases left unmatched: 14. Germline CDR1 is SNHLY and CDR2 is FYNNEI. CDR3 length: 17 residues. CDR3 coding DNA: TGTGCCAGCACTAAAACGGGACTAGCGGGGGGAGCCTCAGAGCAGTACTTC. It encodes CASTKTGLAGGASEQYF.

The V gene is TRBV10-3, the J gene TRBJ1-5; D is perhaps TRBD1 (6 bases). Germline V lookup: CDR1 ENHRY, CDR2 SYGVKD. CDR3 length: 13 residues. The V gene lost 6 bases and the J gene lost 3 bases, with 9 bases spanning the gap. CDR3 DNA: TGTGCCATCAGGGCAGGGGTCAATCAGCCCCAGCATTTT. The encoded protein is CAIRAGVNQPQHF.